Listed here is a single T cell receptor beta chain. The sample holds a few counts of this clonotype. There is no known antigen for this receptor. No clone much larger than this one lies a single base away; base qualities are absent. For repertoire sequencing, TCR beta CDR3 regions were amplified from RNA transcripts. HTBI primers and the Qiagen OneStep RT-PCR kit were used in a first-round RT-PCR, which was followed by a second-round multiplex PCR, size selection and purification. Libraries were sequenced on an Illumina HiSeq2000 using paired-end 100 bp reads. The study's own analysis went as follows. SOAPnuke was used for read processing, and reads with adapters, uncalled bases, a mean Phred below 15, or no exact constant-primer or identifier match were discarded. COPE v1.2.5 was used to merge high-quality paired reads. Each unique nucleotide sequence was defined as a clonotype, and clonotypes were aligned to IMGT TRB V, D and J references with MiTCR v1.1. Only V-J combinations with frequency above 0.0001 were analysed, covering around 99% of repertoires. For each V-J combination, a TCR clonal expansion and chaos score was defined as the ratio of F50 clonal expansion to chaos observed in the TCRdist matrix. Features were reduced by Welch's t-statistics and random forest to some 13 V-J combinations, which fed a naive Bayes classifier. The similarity between thyroid and blood repertoires was quantified using the Morisita-Horn index. The public reads were reprocessed in TCRdb via fastp at Q25 and MiXCR, keeping in-frame beta chains. Merged by CDR3 protein, the rows form single entries marked with the most common genes and DNA. These V and J calls derive from TCRdb rather than the authors' analysis. For this sample the table gives 350,000 to 450,000 distinct CDR3 sequences, of which approximately 21% were detected only once. 3% of the sample is in the top ten clones.

Hyperthyroidism was considered stable if no progression to ophthalmopathy occurred within 18 months of follow-up. The hyperthyroidism patients were 18 to 65 years old and newly diagnosed, with a disease duration of less than 2 months. Patients with other autoimmune diseases, uncontrolled infections, pregnancy or lactation were excluded. Diagnosis was based on clinical symptoms, serum thyroxine, TRAb, thyroid ultrasound and orbital computed tomography. Ficoll-Paque density gradient centrifugation was used to isolate PBMCs from about 10 ml of fresh peripheral blood. Total RNA was extracted with Trizol reagent and quality-checked on an Agilent 2100 Bioanalyzer. The data are from a study of Graves' ophthalmopathy and Graves' hyperthyroidism (dated by TCRdb to 2017 to 2018). The study in broad terms: Peripheral blood was collected at initial diagnosis, prior to any treatment. Once sampling was done, hyperthyroidism patients were given methimazole at a starting dose of 30 mg daily, while ophthalmopathy patients were given high-dose intravenous methylprednisolone. T-cell repertoires of thyroid tissue and blood were compared in over five hyperthyroidism patients. A discovery set of 95 to 100 patients (about 45 ophthalmopathy, some 58 stable hyperthyroidism) was enrolled to explore V-J signatures distinguishing ophthalmopathy from hyperthyroidism. To tell Graves' ophthalmopathy apart from Graves' hyperthyroidism, and to predict which patients would progress to ophthalmopathy, the study relied on TCR beta repertoire signatures. In total, 135 blood samples were TCR-sequenced: approximately 42 ophthalmopathy, some 75 hyperthyroidism and roughly 17 hyperthyroidism-to-ophthalmopathy patients. An independent validation cohort was composed of some 19 hyperthyroidism patients and around 15 patients who later progressed from hyperthyroidism to ophthalmopathy. For training and testing, the roughly 100 patients in the discovery cohort were randomly divided in a 7:3 ratio. Study-level results and caveats: In cross-validation, the 13-signature model distinguished ophthalmopathy from stable hyperthyroidism with about 89% sensitivity and about 81% specificity, while in the test set the corresponding values were around 79% and 71%. Most expanded thyroid clonotypes with frequency above 0.001 were also detected in blood, suggesting blood repertoires may reflect the thyroid immune response. In validation, the model predicted ophthalmopathy progression with 70.59% sensitivity and approximately 72% specificity; fewer than 15 predicted patients were CT-confirmed with GO in a median of about 6.2 months. Sample size was not predetermined statistically, and investigators were not blinded to group allocation.

The CDR3 runs 14 residues from the cysteine to the phenylalanine. Of all the DNA, just the CDR3 is kept, 42 bases in frame from base 1. V sheds 0 bases and J sheds 3 bases, leaving 6 bases between their ends. According to the germline V gene (reference sequence), CDR1 reads SGHKS and CDR2 reads YYEKEE. Sequencing input: peripheral blood. This TCR was sampled from a woman aged 18-29 years with stable Graves' hyperthyroidism. Donor details come from another sample of the same person, matched by shared clones. The chain uses TRBV5-5 and TRBJ2-2; TRBD2 is a weak D gene call, 5 bases matching. The encoded CDR3 is CASSLVSDTGELFF. The bases read TGTGCCAGCAGCTTGGTTAGCGACACCGGGGAGCTGTTTTTT.